This T cell receptor beta chain was retrieved from a study of OX40 agonist ivuxolimab in advanced cancers. At the level of the study: One hepatocellular carcinoma and a couple of cutaneous melanoma patients partially responded.

In germline, CDR1 is MNHEY, CDR2 SVGAGI. The CDR3 length is 15 residues. Trimming cost V 1 base and J 5 bases, with 14 bases left between them. Clones were sequenced by immunoSEQ multiplex PCR, and TCRdb holds only the in-frame ones, with some missing. The data contain approximately 40,000 clones, approximately 90% of them seen just once; the ten biggest clones take up 9.5% to 15%. Specimen: CD4+ or CD8+ T cells sorted from blood, collected in a trial of the OX40 agonist ivuxolimab. This sequence originates from an adult with an advanced solid tumor such as melanoma, head and neck, liver or kidney cancer. The chain has TRBV6-5 and TRBJ1-2; no reliable D call. CDR3: CASSYFSGGWYGYTF. The CDR3 region has the DNA TGTGCCAGCAGTTACTTTTCGGGAGGCTGGTATGGCTACACCTTC.